This T cell receptor beta chain stems from a study of OX40 agonist ivuxolimab in advanced cancers. The CDR3 contains 15 residues. The J segment lost 6 bases and the V segment lost 0 bases, leaving 2 bases of the junction unmatched. Germline V CDR1 and CDR2: SGHDT, YYEEEE. Sequencing was performed with immunoSEQ multiplex PCR; in TCRdb, only in-frame clones are kept and a portion is missing. The data hold about 8,700 clones, with 88% observed a single time. The chain has TRBV5-6 and TRBJ2-1; 11 bases map to TRBD2. The receptor's source is an adult with an advanced solid tumor such as melanoma, head and neck, liver or kidney cancer. The source was CD4+ or CD8+ T cells sorted from blood, collected in a trial of the OX40 agonist ivuxolimab. The CDR3 region has the DNA TGTGCCAGCAGCTTGGGGACTAGCGGGTTCAATGAGCAGTTCTTC. Translated, it gives CASSLGTSGFNEQFF.